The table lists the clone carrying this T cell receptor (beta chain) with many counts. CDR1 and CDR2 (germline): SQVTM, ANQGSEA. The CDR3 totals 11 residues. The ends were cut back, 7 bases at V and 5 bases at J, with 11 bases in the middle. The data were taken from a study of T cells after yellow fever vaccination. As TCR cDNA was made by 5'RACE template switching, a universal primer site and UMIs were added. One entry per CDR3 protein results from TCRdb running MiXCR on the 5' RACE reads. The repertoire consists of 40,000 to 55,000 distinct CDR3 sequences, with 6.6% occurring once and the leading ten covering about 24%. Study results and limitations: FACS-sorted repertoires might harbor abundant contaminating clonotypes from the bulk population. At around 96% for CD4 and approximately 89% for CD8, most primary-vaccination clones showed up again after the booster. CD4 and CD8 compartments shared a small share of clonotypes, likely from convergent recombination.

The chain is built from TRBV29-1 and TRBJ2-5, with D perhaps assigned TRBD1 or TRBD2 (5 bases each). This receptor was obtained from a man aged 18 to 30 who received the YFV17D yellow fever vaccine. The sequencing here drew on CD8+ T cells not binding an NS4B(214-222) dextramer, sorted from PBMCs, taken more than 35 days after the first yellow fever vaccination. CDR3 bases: TGCAGCGCCCCAGAGGGGGAGACCCAGTACTTC. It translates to CSAPEGETQYF.